This T cell receptor (beta chain) was captured by sequencing in a study of cytomegalovirus exposure and HLA in healthy donors. Overall study results and limits: Within an earlier analysis, most TCR beta V segments proved productive either about 90% or about 30% of the time.

Primers: 60 Vbeta forward and 13 Jbeta reverse. Assay used: immunoSEQ multiplex PCR; TCRdb lists only in-frame clones, some missing. Found here are some 150,000 clones, roughly four fifths of them singletons; the top ten hold roughly 0.82%. Comment on this clone: The antigen is not known.

The CDR3 consists of 13 residues. Trimming left V 3 bases short and J 5 bases short, with 13 bases between. Looked up from germline, CDR1 is SQVTM and CDR2 is ANQGSEA. This TCR came from a female donor in good health and CMV-seronegative. The chain is built from TRBV29-1 and TRBJ1-1; maybe TRBD1 (5 bases). The source material was PBMCs. In nucleotides, the CDR3 is TGCAGCGTTGATGTAGGGGCTGGAACTGAAGCTTTCTTT. Protein: CSVDVGAGTEAFF. Together with reference TRBV29-1 and TRBJ1-1, the CDR3 gives the full variable domain: SAVISQKPSRDICQRGTSLTIQCQVDSQVTMMFWYRQQPGQSLTLIATANQGSEATYESGFVIDKFPISRPNLTFSTLTVSNMSPEDSSIYLCSVDVGAGTEAFFGQGTRLTVV.